This TCR beta chain was recovered during a study of post-analysis software for immune sequencing data. As for the study in general: The disease courses covered relapsing-remitting, secondary progressive and progressive-relapsing multiple sclerosis. Findings of the study overall: People with multiple sclerosis had a significantly lower normalized Chao1 diversity than controls did. The authors found that F measure strongly co-clustered same-batch samples.

Unique molecular identifiers were present in the TCR beta cDNA libraries. Each sample of 1 to 10 million input T cells yielded about 500,000 cDNA molecules, so each molecule approximated one T cell. A single record per CDR3 protein comes from TCRdb applying MiXCR to the PCR reads. Among hundreds of thousands of distinct CDR3 sequences, 55% to 60% were seen once, and the ten largest hold 10% to 12%. As for this clonotype: Its antigen is not identified.

The TCR originated in a girl under 10 years old with multiple sclerosis. Sample: blood.

Here the CDR3 DNA reads TGTGCCAGCAAGGCGTTATCGTCCCTCGATTCACCCCTCCACTTT. It specifies CASKALSSLDSPLHF. The chain recombines TRBV6-2 or TRBV6-3 with TRBJ1-6; the D is unclear. The CDR3 extends over 15 amino acids. The V gene lost 7 bases and the J gene lost 8 bases, with 18 bases spanning the gap. Per germline, CDR1 MNHEY and CDR2 SVGEGT.